Sequencing of this TCR beta chain was carried out in a study of identifying expanded T cells in peripheral blood. Points from the study as a whole: Approximately 2-week clone count variance significantly increased as total template count grew.

This clone was detected only a few times. The antigen is undetermined. This CDR3 is 12 amino acids long. From germline, CDR1 is ENHRY and CDR2 SYGVKD. V gave up 10 bases and J gave up 5 bases, with 11 bases separating them. Profiling relied on immunoSEQ multiplex PCR, and the TCRdb table lists in-frame clones only, not all of them. The sample carries 95,000 to 150,000 clones, roughly 82% recorded once. The sequenced sample consisted of blood. The chain joins TRBV10-3 to TRBJ1-4; possibly TRBD1 for D (6 bases). This TCR derives from a person between 18 and 75 years old in good health. The CDR3 DNA is TGTGCCACCCGAGGGGGGAATGAAAAACTGTTTTTT. Protein: CATRGGNEKLFF.